The present entry profiles one T cell receptor beta chain with its context. The source of the sample is a study of blood T cell repertoires in COVID-19. About the research overall: Both acute and convalescent COVID-19 samples were obtained from the United States, Italy and Spain.

Germline V gives CDR1 LNHDA, CDR2 SQIVND (reference sequence). Trimming removed 2 bases at V and 1 base at J, with 5 bases between. The CDR3 covers 13 residues. Original processing methods: From reference gene primer amplification, estimates of nucleated cell counts were derived. The assay was immunoSEQ multiplex PCR, and TCRdb's table has in-frame clones only and misses some. V, J and clone size were drawn from that table, and D and trimming were deduced from the DNA. The data show nearly 350,000 clones, about nine tenths seen once. The sequence was collected from a woman aged 65 to 85 with COVID-19, enrolled during active disease. This chain uses TRBV19 with TRBJ1-1; no definite D call. Sequenced: peripheral blood. The CDR3 loop reads CASSISWNTEAFF. CDR3 in DNA: TGTGCCAGTAGTATATCGTGGAACACTGAAGCTTTCTTT.